Listed below are T cell receptor beta chains from one sample, sequenced in a study of immune evolution from preneoplasia to lung adenocarcinoma. Sequencing was performed with immunoSEQ multiplex PCR; in TCRdb, only in-frame clones are kept and a portion is missing. Among around 21,000 clones listed, approximately 71% were seen once. The sample was FFPE invasive lung adenocarcinoma tissue. The receptors here all came from a person in their sixties or seventies with lung adenocarcinoma. Each CDR3 is given with its conserved first and last residue.

length: 14; V: TRBV15; CDR3: CATSSGQSNQPQHF
length: 18; V: TRBV5-4; CDR3: CASSQSSQPVLNTGELFF
length: 15; V: TRBV5-4; CDR3: CASSLDRGSYNEQLF
length: 16; V: TRBV7-3; CDR3: CASSSDRDRGGNEQFF
length: 12; V: TRBV2; CDR3: CASSEIGEKLFF
length: 12; V: TRBV18; CDR3: CASSIYNTEAFF
length: 18; V: TRBV5-8; CDR3: CASSLTPSQGLHYNEQFF
length: 14; V: TRBV10-3; CDR3: CAISEGQGHYGYTF
length: 13; V: TRBV7-6; CDR3: CASSADRVGGYTF
length: 17; V: TRBV12-5; CDR3: CASGLVAHRARAYEQYF
length: 14; V: TRBV19; CDR3: CASSRGNSNQPQHF
length: 17; V: TRBV28; CDR3: CASSSPQQSATNEKLFF
length: 17; V: TRBV7-2; CDR3: CASSFTGTYSSGNTIYF
length: 14; V: TRBV18; CDR3: CASSSTGLNQPQHF